One T cell receptor beta chain is described in this entry. The CDR3 is made up of 13 amino acids. CDR1 is SQVTM, CDR2 ANQGSEA, per germline. Deletions cut 6 bases from V and 0 bases from J, with 12 bases between. The repertoire was sequenced with immunoSEQ multiplex PCR; TCRdb's copy has only in-frame clones and lacks some. Of more than 45,000 clones listed, more than 80% are singletons. The entry originates in a study of OX40 agonist ivuxolimab in advanced cancers. In the study overall: The patients' treatment was ivuxolimab, an agonistic anti-OX40 (CD134) antibody.

This clonotype was sampled from an adult with an advanced solid tumor such as melanoma, head and neck, liver or kidney cancer. The chain employs TRBV29-1 and TRBJ2-7; the D call may be TRBD1 or TRBD2 (5 bases each). The source material was CD4+ or CD8+ T cells sorted from blood, sampled in a trial of the OX40 agonist ivuxolimab. The CDR3 nucleotides are TGCAGCGTCGTTGGGGGTTACTCCTACGAGCAGTACTTC. This translates into CSVVGGYSYEQYF.